The entry below gives a single T cell receptor beta chain sequence along with its context. As yet, its antigen is unknown. This specimen belongs to a study of graft-versus-host responses after intestinal transplantation. The CDR3 is 16 amino acids. Germline V gene sequence: CDR1 MGHRA, CDR2 YSYEKL. Trimming took 0 bases from V and 4 from J, leaving 15 bases between them. TCRdb keeps only in-frame clones here, not all; method: immunoSEQ multiplex PCR. The sample records 65,000 to 90,000 clones, approximately 90% being singletons. Study-level results: GvH clones detected in recipient marrow included some appearing first in ileum or blood.

This chain uses TRBV4-1 with TRBJ1-2; D unclear. The origin of this receptor is a human donor who was the organ donor for an intestinal transplant. Sequencing used unstimulated CD8+ T cells sorted from spleen or lymph node cells, obtained before transplant. The CDR3 loop is CASSQDKAGRGYGYTF. CDR3 DNA sequence: TGCGCCAGCAGCCAAGATAAGGCAGGACGCGGCTATGGCTACACCTTC.